This TCR beta chain was captured by sequencing in a study of spatial heterogeneity in lung cancer. General study results and limits: Tumoral mutation counts were tracked by counts of expanded intratumoral alpha and beta TCRs.

CDR3 length: 14 amino acids. CDR1 is MNHNY, CDR2 SVGAGI, per germline (reference sequence). With 0 bases removed from V and 4 bases from J, the gap between germline ends came to 9 bases. Regarding time point: sample taken at primary tumor resection. TCRdb reprocessed the 5' RACE reads with MiXCR, giving one entry per CDR3 protein. The table includes some 7,000 distinct CDR3 sequences, 13% detected once. By frequency in the sample, this clonotype is medium-sized. As yet, its antigen is unknown. Little can be read into the size of this beta chain, an off-target read in a library designed for alpha chains.

The sequencing here drew on lung tumor tissue, taken at surgery. The chain uses TRBV6-6 and TRBJ1-1; D gene uncertain. This clonotype was obtained from a male donor with early-stage non-small cell lung cancer. CDR3 sequence reads: CASSYSDSGTEAFF. The CDR3 nucleotides are TGTGCCAGCAGTTACTCAGACTCGGGCACTGAAGCTTTCTTT.